The 27 T cell receptor beta chains in this list originate from one sample, sequenced in a study of blood T cell repertoires in COVID-19. Clones were read by immunoSEQ multiplex PCR, and TCRdb kept only the in-frame ones, dropping some. The sample carries roughly 260,000 clones, around nine tenths recorded once. The sequenced material came from peripheral blood. The receptors here all came from a woman aged 25 to 39 with COVID-19, enrolled during active disease.

The chain joins TRBV3-1 (or the pseudogene TRBV3-2) to TRBJ2-1, with 8 nucleotides matching TRBD2. The V gene's germline CDR1 is LGHDT and CDR2 YNNKEL (reference sequence). Losses at the gene ends were 0 bases for V and 3 bases for J; bases not matched to a gene: 4. This CDR3 contains 16 residues. CDR3 loop: CASSQDGRAFYNEQFF. Here the CDR3 DNA reads TGTGCCAGCAGCCAAGACGGGAGGGCCTTCTACAATGAGCAGTTCTTC.

The rearrangement links TRBV27 to TRBJ1-1; unclear D gene. Between the trimmed V and J ends, which lost 3 bases and 6 bases, there was a span of 8 bases. Germline V gene sequence: CDR1 MNHEY, CDR2 SMNVEV (reference sequence). The CDR3 extends over 12 amino acids. CDR3 in amino acids: CASSFLGAEAFF. The DNA for the CDR3 is TGTGCCAGCAGTTTCCTCGGGGCTGAAGCTTTCTTT.

This clone came up once. The gene calls are TRBV5-5 and TRBJ1-6, with unresolved D. V lost 0 bases and J 9 bases, leaving 10 bases between the germline ends. The CDR3 totals 14 residues. The V gene's germline CDR1 is SGHKS and CDR2 YYEKEE (reference sequence). The CDR3 nucleotides read TGTGCCAGCAGCTTGGGGGCCGGAGGTTCACCCCTCCACTTT. This codes for CASSLGAGGSPLHF. The whole variable domain, filled in from reference TRBV5-5 and TRBJ1-6, reads DAGVTQSPTHLIKTRGQQVTLRCSPISGHKSVSWYQQVLGQGPQFIFQYYEKEERGRGNFPDRFSARQFPNYSSELNVNALLLGDSALYLCASSLGAGGSPLHFGNGTRLTVT.

The chain employs TRBV21-1 and TRBJ1-1. TRBV21-1 is reported as a pseudogene. CDR3 length: 13 amino acids. The CDR3 reads CASGRDLNTEAFF. DNA of the CDR3: TGTGCCAGCGGGAGGGACTTGAACACTGAAGCTTTCTTT.

This clone was detected only a few times. This chain uses TRBV4-1 with TRBJ1-3; D ambiguous. V dropped 3 bases and J dropped 4 bases, with 7 bases sitting between them. Per the germline V gene, CDR1 is MGHRA and CDR2 is YSYEKL. The CDR3 spans 13 residues. The CDR3 sequence is CASSQNSGNTIYF. The CDR3 region has the DNA TGCGCCAGCAGCCAGAACAGCGGAAACACCATATATTTT.

The chain employs TRBV6-5 and TRBJ1-2, with a possible D match to TRBD1 (6 bases). Germline CDR1 reads MNHEY; CDR2 reads SVGAGI. The CDR3 consists of 13 residues. V was pared by 6 bases and J by 9 bases, with 17 bases between. CDR3 in DNA: TGTGCCAGCAGCCCGCGGGGGGGCGCGAGCTACACCTTC. It encodes CASSPRGGASYTF.

This chain uses TRBV7-9 with TRBJ1-2, with TRBD1 as a possible D gene (6 bases). The germline CDR1 and CDR2 sequences are SEHNR and FQNEAQ (reference sequence). The CDR3 sequence is 15 residues long. Trimming removed 5 bases at V and 6 bases at J, with 19 bases between. In DNA form, the CDR3 reads TGTGCCAGCAGCCCCGCATCAGGGGTGCAACATGGCTACACCTTC. It is translated as CASSPASGVQHGYTF.

The gene calls are TRBV13 and TRBJ1-1; TRBD1 matches at 10 bases. This CDR3 contains 17 residues. Germline V gene data show CDR1 as PRHDT and CDR2 as FYEKMQ (reference sequence). V was clipped by 4 bases and J by 5 bases; unmatched bases: 13. In nucleotides, the CDR3 is TGTGCCAGCAGCTCCCCGACAGGGGGCGATCCAGGGACTGAAGCTTTCTTT. It specifies CASSSPTGGDPGTEAFF.

This rearrangement joins TRBV18 to TRBJ2-7; TRBD1 agrees at 7 bases. The CDR3 loop spans 13 amino acids. Germline CDR1 KGHSH, CDR2 LQKENI. V was clipped by 6 bases and J by 3 bases; unmatched bases: 5. DNA for the CDR3: TGTGCCAGCTCCGGGGCAGGGGGCTACGAGCAGTACTTC. Amino acids: CASSGAGGYEQYF. The whole variable domain, remainder taken from reference TRBV18 and TRBJ2-7, is NAGVMQNPRHLVRRRGQEARLRCSPMKGHSHVYWYRQLPEEGLKFMVYLQKENIIDESGMPKERFSAEFPKEGPSILRIQQVVRGDSAAYFCASSGAGGYEQYFGPGTRLTVT.

V is TRBV28 and J is TRBJ2-7; 9 bases line up with TRBD1. Trimming at V came to 5 bases and at J to 5 bases, leaving 7 bases not matched to a gene. Germline CDR1 is MDHEN and CDR2 is SYDVKM. The CDR3 runs to 14 residues. The CDR3 region is CASSPLRDRDEQYF. The CDR3 nucleotides read TGTGCCAGCAGTCCCCTAAGGGACAGGGACGAGCAGTACTTC.

This clone was found a few times. J is TRBJ1-1 and V is TRBV18, with unresolved D. The germline V gene encodes CDR1 KGHSH and CDR2 LQKENI. The CDR3 sequence is 14 residues long. The germline V and J ends were trimmed by 1 base and 3 bases, with 9 bases remaining between them. This CDR3 reads CASSPRAGHTEAFF. CDR3 nucleotide sequence: TGTGCCAGCTCACCACGAGCAGGTCACACTGAAGCTTTCTTT. The whole variable domain, filled in from reference TRBV18 and TRBJ1-1, reads NAGVMQNPRHLVRRRGQEARLRCSPMKGHSHVYWYRQLPEEGLKFMVYLQKENIIDESGMPKERFSAEFPKEGPSILRIQQVVRGDSAAYFCASSPRAGHTEAFFGQGTRLTVV.

The chain joins TRBV9 to TRBJ2-1, with D possibly matching TRBD2 (6 bases). Trimming stripped 3 bases from V and 3 bases from J, with 19 bases between. The germline CDR1 and CDR2 sequences are SGDLS and YYNGEE. The length of the CDR3 is 17 residues. DNA for the CDR3: TGTGCCAGCAGCGAGAGGTCCCCAGGCGGGATCTACAATGAGCAGTTCTTC. This codes for CASSERSPGGIYNEQFF.

V is TRBV27 and J is TRBJ2-1; unclear D gene. The ends were cut back, 3 bases at V and 7 bases at J, with 10 bases in the middle. Germline loops: CDR1 MNHEY, CDR2 SMNVEV (reference sequence). This CDR3 is 13 amino acids long. The CDR3 sequence: CASSLASLNEQFF. DNA of the CDR3: TGTGCCAGCAGTTTGGCTTCCTTGAATGAGCAGTTCTTC.

There are a few counts of this clone. The rearrangement uses TRBV24-1 and TRBJ2-3; 8 nucleotides agree with TRBD2. The junction had 12 bases not matched to a gene; V was cut back by 3 bases and J by 5 bases. The CDR3 runs 17 residues. Germline CDR1 KGHDR, CDR2 SFDVKD. CDR3 DNA sequence: TGTGCCACCAGTGATCCCCTAACGGCGGGAGGTATAGATACGCAGTATTTT. This sequence encodes CATSDPLTAGGIDTQYF.

This clone was recorded only once. The gene calls are TRBV24-1 and TRBJ2-2; the match to TRBD1 covers 10 bases. V was pared by 4 bases and J by 5 bases, with 6 bases of the junction left unmatched. Per germline, CDR1 KGHDR and CDR2 SFDVKD. This CDR3 has 16 residues. CDR3 DNA sequence: TGTGCCACCAGTGACCCGGGACAGGGGTGGACCGGGGAGCTGTTTTTT. Amino acid sequence: CATSDPGQGWTGELFF.

This clone was picked up a small number of times. V and J are TRBV5-6 and TRBJ1-2; no firm D call. Trimming stripped 0 bases from V and 2 bases from J, with 20 bases between. Germline CDR1 and CDR2: SGHDT and YYEEEE. This CDR3 is 18 amino acids long. DNA for the CDR3: TGTGCCAGCAGCTTGGAAGCACGCGCAGGACTCCAAAACTATGGCTACACCTTC. Encoded protein: CASSLEARAGLQNYGYTF.

The chain combines TRBV6-6 with TRBJ2-7, with a tentative D call TRBD1 (5 bases). Trimming removed 2 bases from V and 3 bases from J, with 11 bases in between. The CDR3 is made up of 14 amino acids. Germline lookup yields CDR1 MNHNY and CDR2 SVGAGI (reference sequence). Here the CDR3 reads CASSYARDYYEQYF. The CDR3 DNA sequence: TGTGCCAGCAGTTACGCCAGGGATTACTACGAGCAGTACTTC.

V and J are TRBV30 and TRBJ2-5, with D maybe TRBD2 (5 bases). V gave up 0 bases and J gave up 4 bases, with 18 bases separating them. The CDR3 covers 16 residues. Germline CDR1 is GTSNPN and CDR2 is SVGIG (reference sequence). The CDR3 spells CAWSVAPTTLPETQYF. In DNA form, the CDR3 reads TGTGCCTGGAGTGTAGCGCCGACTACCCTCCCAGAGACCCAGTACTTC.

This chain links TRBV19 with TRBJ2-1, with 8 bases that match TRBD1. V trimming: 6 bases; J trimming: 6 bases; junction bases outside the gene matches: 4. In germline, CDR1 is LNHDA, CDR2 SQIVND (reference sequence). This CDR3 is built from 13 residues. The CDR3 reads CASRTDRANEQFF. CDR3 bases: TGTGCCAGTAGAACGGACAGGGCCAATGAGCAGTTCTTC.

The rearrangement joins TRBV19 to TRBJ2-1; 7 bases line up with TRBD2. The CDR3 loop spans 13 amino acids. Germline CDR1 reads LNHDA; CDR2 reads SQIVND (reference sequence). J lost 9 bases, V lost 7 bases, and 9 bases had no gene match. CDR3 sequence reads: CASKRDEALEQFF. CDR3 nucleotides: TGTGCCAGTAAGCGGGATGAGGCTCTTGAGCAGTTCTTC. The entire variable domain, with the rest obtained from reference TRBV19 and TRBJ2-1, is as follows: DGGITQSPKYLFRKEGQNVTLSCEQNLNHDAMYWYRQDPGQGLRLIYYSQIVNDFQKGDIAEGYSVSREKKESFPLTVTSAQKNPTAFYLCASKRDEALEQFFGPGTRLTVL.

This sequence joins TRBV5-8 and TRBJ1-6; D perhaps matches TRBD1 (5 bases). CDR1 and CDR2 (germline): SGHTS, YDEGEE. This CDR3 spans 15 amino acids. Trimming removed 4 bases at V and 9 bases at J, with 17 bases between. CDR3 loop: CASSLRAGGTSPLHF. As DNA, the CDR3 is TGTGCCAGCAGCCTGAGGGCCGGGGGGACTTCACCCCTCCACTTT.

The chain carries TRBV27 and TRBJ1-2; 7 bases agree with TRBD1. J was trimmed by 5 bases and V by 6 bases; bases with no gene match: 6. The CDR3 has 13 amino acids. The germline V gene has CDR1 MNHEY and CDR2 SMNVEV (reference sequence). CDR3 nucleotide sequence: TGTGCCAGCAGCCCGACAGGGAATTATGGCTACACCTTC. Its protein product is CASSPTGNYGYTF.

This clone was counted once. V usage is TRBV18 and J usage is TRBJ1-1; D ambiguous. V was shortened by 3 bases and J by 7 bases, with 15 bases between the two germline ends. The germline V gene encodes CDR1 KGHSH and CDR2 LQKENI. There are 14 residues in the CDR3. CDR3 coding DNA: TGTGCCAGCTCACCCACCGACGGAGAGGGTGAAGCTTTCTTT. It yields the protein CASSPTDGEGEAFF.

The chain links TRBV30 to TRBJ1-2, with D tentatively TRBD1 (6 bases). The germline CDR1 and CDR2 sequences are GTSNPN and SVGIG (reference sequence). The CDR3 sequence is 11 residues long. The CDR3 here is CVSGEGYGYTF. The DNA for the CDR3 is TGTGTCTCAGGGGAGGGTTATGGCTACACCTTC.

V usage is TRBV2 and J usage is TRBJ1-2, with D tentatively TRBD1 (5 bases). V lost 6 bases and J lost 4, with 12 bases in between. The CDR3 sequence is 13 residues long. Germline-derived CDR1 and CDR2 are SNHLY and FYNNEI. The CDR3, as DNA: TGTGCCAGCAGAAGTACAGGCATCTATGGCTACACCTTC. Translated, it gives CASRSTGIYGYTF.

This clone has a single count. V and J are TRBV9 and TRBJ1-1, with 7 bases aligning to TRBD1. Trimming cost V 4 bases and J 3 bases; bases outside gene matches: 6. Germline assignment: CDR1 SGDLS and CDR2 YYNGEE. There are 14 residues in the CDR3. CDR3 loop: CASSQQGSDTEAFF. The CDR3 DNA reads as TGTGCCAGCAGCCAACAGGGGAGCGACACTGAAGCTTTCTTT.

The chain carries TRBV19 and TRBJ2-7; D gene unclear. The V and J ends lost 3 bases and 2 bases respectively, with 14 bases between them. From germline, CDR1 is LNHDA and CDR2 SQIVND (reference sequence). This CDR3 is built from 15 residues. CDR3 sequence (DNA): TGTGCCAGTAGTATTCTTGGCAGGAACCCCTACGAGCAGTACTTC. It translates to CASSILGRNPYEQYF.